Here is one T cell receptor (beta chain) with its context. Its antigen is not known. The deep-level immunoSEQ assay was used. Produced via immunoSEQ multiplex PCR; TCRdb's table is partial and in-frame only. The sample shows a few million clones, just over 90% of them seen only once. This entry comes from a study of shared clonotypes between healthy human individuals. Study results and caveats: Inspection by rarefaction showed sorted-subset sequencing to be incomplete despite large depth.

Sequenced: naive CD4+ T cells from PBMCs. Sample subset: CD45RA+ positively selected. The sequence derives from a man younger than 35 in good health. Some clones in this sample may be carry-over from other donors' samples.

The DNA of the CDR3 is TGCGCCAGCAGCTTGGGGGTGGGAGCGGGAGTGGGTGAGCAGTTCTTC. Translating it yields CASSLGVGAGVGEQFF. The V gene is TRBV5-1, the J gene TRBJ2-1; 8 nucleotides agree with TRBD2. Germline V CDR1 and CDR2: SGHRS, YFSETQ. The CDR3 contains 16 residues. Trimming took 0 bases from V and 9 from J; bases not matched to a gene: 11.